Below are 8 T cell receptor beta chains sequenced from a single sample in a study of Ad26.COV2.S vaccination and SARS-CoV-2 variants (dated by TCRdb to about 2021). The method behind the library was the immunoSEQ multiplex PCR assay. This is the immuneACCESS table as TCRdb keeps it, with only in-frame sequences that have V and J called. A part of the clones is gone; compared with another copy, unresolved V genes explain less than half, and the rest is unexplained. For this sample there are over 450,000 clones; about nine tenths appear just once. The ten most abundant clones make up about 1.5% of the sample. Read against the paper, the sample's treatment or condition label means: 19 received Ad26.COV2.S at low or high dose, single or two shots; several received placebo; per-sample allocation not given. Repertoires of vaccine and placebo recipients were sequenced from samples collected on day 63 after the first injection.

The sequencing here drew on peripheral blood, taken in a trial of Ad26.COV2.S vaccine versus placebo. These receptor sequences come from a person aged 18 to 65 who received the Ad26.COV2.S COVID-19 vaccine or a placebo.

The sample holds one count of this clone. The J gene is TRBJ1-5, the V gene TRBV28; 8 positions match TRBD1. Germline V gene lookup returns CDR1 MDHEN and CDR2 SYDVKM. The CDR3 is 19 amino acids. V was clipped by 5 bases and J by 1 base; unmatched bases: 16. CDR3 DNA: TGTGCCAGCAGTCCCAGCTCCCCCACAGGGGGGGGAAGCAATCAGCCCCAGCATTTT. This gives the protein CASSPSSPTGGGSNQPQHF.

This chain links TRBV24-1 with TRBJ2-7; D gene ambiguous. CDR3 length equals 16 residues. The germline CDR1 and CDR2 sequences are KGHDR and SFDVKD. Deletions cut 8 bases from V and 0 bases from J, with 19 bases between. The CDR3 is CATISQTETSSYEQYF. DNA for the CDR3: TGTGCCACCATATCTCAAACAGAAACAAGCTCCTACGAGCAGTACTTC.

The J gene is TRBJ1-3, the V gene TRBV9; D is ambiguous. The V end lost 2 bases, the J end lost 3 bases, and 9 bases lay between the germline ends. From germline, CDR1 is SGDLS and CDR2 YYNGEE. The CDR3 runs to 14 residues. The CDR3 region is CASSVNTHGNTIYF. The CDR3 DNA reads TGTGCCAGCAGCGTGAACACCCATGGAAACACCATATATTTT.

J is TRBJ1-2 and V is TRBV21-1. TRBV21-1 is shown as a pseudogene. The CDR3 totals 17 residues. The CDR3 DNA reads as TGTGCCAGCAGCACTCAGGTGCCTAGTCGGGCCACCTATGGCTACACCTTC. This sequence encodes CASSTQVPSRATYGYTF.

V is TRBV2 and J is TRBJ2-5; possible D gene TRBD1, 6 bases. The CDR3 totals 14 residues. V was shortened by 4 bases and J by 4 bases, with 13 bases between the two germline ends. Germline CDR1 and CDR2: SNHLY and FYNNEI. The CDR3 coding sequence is TGTGCCAGCAGTGCACATATACAGGGAGAGACCCAGTACTTC. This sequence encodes CASSAHIQGETQYF.

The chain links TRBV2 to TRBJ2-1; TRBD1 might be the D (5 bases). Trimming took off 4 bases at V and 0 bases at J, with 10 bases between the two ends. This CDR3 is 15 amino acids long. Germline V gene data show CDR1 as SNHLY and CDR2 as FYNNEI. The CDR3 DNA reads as TGTGCCAGCAGTGGGACACTCAGCTCCTACAATGAGCAGTTCTTC. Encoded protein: CASSGTLSSYNEQFF.

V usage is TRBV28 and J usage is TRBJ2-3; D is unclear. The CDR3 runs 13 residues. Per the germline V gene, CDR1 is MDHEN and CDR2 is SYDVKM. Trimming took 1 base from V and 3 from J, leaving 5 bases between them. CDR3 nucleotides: TGTGCCAGCAGTTTATCTGCGACAGATACGCAGTATTTT. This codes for CASSLSATDTQYF.

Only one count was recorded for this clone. The CDR3 DNA sequence: TGCAGCGTTGAAACGGACAGGGGGCGTGCTAATGAAAAACTGTTTTTT. Residues: CSVETDRGRANEKLFF. J is TRBJ1-4 and V is TRBV29-1; 11 bases align to TRBD1. This CDR3 is built from 16 residues. Looked up from germline, CDR1 is SQVTM and CDR2 is ANQGSEA. J was trimmed by 3 bases and V by 2 bases; bases with no gene match: 5. Drawing the rest from reference TRBV29-1 and TRBJ1-4, the complete variable domain is SAVISQKPSRDICQRGTSLTIQCQVDSQVTMMFWYRQQPGQSLTLIATANQGSEATYESGFVIDKFPISRPNLTFSTLTVSNMSPEDSSIYLCSVETDRGRANEKLFFGSGTQLSVL.